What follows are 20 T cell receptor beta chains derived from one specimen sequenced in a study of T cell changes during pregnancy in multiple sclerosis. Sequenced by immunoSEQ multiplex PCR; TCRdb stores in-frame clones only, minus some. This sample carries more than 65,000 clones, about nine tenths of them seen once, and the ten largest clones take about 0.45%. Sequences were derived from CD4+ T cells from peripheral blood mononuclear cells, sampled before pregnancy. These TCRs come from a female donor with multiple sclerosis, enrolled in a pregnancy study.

The CDR3 region has the DNA TGCGCCAGCAGCTTGTACGCAGGGCTAGGTGGAAACACCATATATTTT. Translation gives CASSLYAGLGGNTIYF. V and J are TRBV5-1 and TRBJ1-3, with D tentatively TRBD1 (5 bases). V gave up 1 base and J gave up 3 bases, with 14 bases separating them. The CDR3 sequence is 16 residues long. CDR1 is SGHRS, CDR2 YFSETQ, per germline.

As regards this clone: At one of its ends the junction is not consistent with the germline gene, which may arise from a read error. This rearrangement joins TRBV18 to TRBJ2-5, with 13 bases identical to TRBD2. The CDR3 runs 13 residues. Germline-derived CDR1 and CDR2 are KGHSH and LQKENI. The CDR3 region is CASSPGLAGALNF. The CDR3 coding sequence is TGTGCCAGCTCACCCGGACTAGCGGGAGCCCTGAACTTC.

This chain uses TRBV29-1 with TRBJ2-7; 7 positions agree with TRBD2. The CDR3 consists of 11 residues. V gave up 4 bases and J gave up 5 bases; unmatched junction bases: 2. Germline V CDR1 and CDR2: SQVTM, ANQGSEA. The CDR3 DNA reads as TGCAGCGTTGGACTAGCACACGAGCAGTACTTC. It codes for CSVGLAHEQYF.

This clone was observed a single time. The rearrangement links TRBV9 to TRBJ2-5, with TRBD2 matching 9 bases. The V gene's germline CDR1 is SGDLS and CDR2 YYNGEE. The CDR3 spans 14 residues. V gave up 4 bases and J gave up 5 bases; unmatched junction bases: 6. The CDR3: CASSSGLAGETQYF. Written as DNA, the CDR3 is TGTGCCAGCAGCTCTGGTCTAGCGGGGGAGACCCAGTACTTC.

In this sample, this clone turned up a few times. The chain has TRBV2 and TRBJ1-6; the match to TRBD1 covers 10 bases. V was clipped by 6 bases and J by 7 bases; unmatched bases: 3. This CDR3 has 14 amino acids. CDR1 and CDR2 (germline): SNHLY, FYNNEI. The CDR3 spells CASRTGQGNSPLHF. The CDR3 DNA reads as TGTGCCAGCAGGACGGGACAGGGGAATTCACCCCTCCACTTT.

The CDR3 loop reads CASSLTSGRGGLNEQFF. The CDR3 bases are TGTGCCAGCAGCTTAACTAGCGGGAGGGGTGGACTCAATGAGCAGTTCTTC. The chain links TRBV7-2 to TRBJ2-1; TRBD2 matches at 13 bases. V lost 2 bases and J lost 6; bases outside the gene matches: 7. The V gene's germline CDR1 is SGHTA and CDR2 FQGNSA. This CDR3 spans 17 amino acids.

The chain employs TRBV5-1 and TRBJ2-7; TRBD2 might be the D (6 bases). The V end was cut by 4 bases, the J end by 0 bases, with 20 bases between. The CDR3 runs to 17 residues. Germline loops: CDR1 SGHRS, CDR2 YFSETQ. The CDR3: CASSRLGGNSYSYEQYF. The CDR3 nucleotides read TGCGCCAGCAGCCGGTTGGGCGGGAATTCCTACTCCTACGAGCAGTACTTC.

The CDR3 spells CASSTRGGDTSREQYF. The CDR3 DNA sequence: TGCGCCAGCAGCACCAGGGGTGGGGACACCTCCCGAGAGCAGTACTTC. The V gene is TRBV5-1, the J gene TRBJ2-7; D is possibly TRBD1 (6 bases). The length of the CDR3 is 16 residues. V was shortened by 4 bases and J by 7 bases, with 24 bases between the two germline ends. Germline CDR1 is SGHRS and CDR2 is YFSETQ.

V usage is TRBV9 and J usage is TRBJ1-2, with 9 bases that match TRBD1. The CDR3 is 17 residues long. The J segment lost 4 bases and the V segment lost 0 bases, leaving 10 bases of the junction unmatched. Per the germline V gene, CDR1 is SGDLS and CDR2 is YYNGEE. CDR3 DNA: TGTGCCAGCAGCGTAGGTTTCCCACAGGGGGCCAGCTATGGCTACACCTTC. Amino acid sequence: CASSVGFPQGASYGYTF.

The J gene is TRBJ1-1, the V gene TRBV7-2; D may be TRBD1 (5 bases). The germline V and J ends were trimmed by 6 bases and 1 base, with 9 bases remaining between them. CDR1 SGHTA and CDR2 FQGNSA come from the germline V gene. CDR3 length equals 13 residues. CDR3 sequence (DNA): TGTGCCAGCAGTTCACAGGCGAACACTGAAGCTTTCTTT. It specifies CASSSQANTEAFF.

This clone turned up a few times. The CDR3 DNA is TGTGCCAGCAGCTTAGGGGCATCGGACTATGGCTACACCTTC. Protein sequence: CASSLGASDYGYTF. The chain employs TRBV7-8 and TRBJ1-2; D gene unclear. Trimming left V 1 base short and J 3 bases short, with 9 bases between. The germline CDR1 and CDR2 sequences are SGHVS and FQNEAQ. This CDR3 has 14 amino acids.

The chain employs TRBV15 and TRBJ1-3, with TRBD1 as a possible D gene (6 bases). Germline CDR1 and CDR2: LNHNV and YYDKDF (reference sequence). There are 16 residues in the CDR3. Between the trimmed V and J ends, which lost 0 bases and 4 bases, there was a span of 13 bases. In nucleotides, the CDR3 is TGTGCCACCAGCAGAGATGAACAGGGCACGGGAAACACCATATATTTT. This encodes CATSRDEQGTGNTIYF.

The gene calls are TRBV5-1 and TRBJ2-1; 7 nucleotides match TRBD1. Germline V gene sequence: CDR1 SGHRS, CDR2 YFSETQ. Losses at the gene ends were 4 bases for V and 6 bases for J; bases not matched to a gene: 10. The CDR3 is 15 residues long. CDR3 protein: CASSPTGANFNEQFF. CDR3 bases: TGCGCCAGCAGCCCTACAGGGGCGAATTTCAATGAGCAGTTCTTC. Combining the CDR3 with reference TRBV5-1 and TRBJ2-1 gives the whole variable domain KAGVTQTPRYLIKTRGQQVTLSCSPISGHRSVSWYQQTPGQGLQFLFEYFSETQRNKGNFPGRFSGRQFSNSRSEMNVSTLELGDSALYLCASSPTGANFNEQFFGPGTRLTVL.

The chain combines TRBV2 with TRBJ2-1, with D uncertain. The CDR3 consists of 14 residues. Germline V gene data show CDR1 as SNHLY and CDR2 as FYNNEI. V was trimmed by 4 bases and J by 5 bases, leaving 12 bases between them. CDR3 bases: TGTGCCAGCAGTGGAGAGACTTTCCACAATGAGCAGTTCTTC. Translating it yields CASSGETFHNEQFF. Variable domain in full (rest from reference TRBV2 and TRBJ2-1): EPEVTQTPSHQVTQMGQEVILRCVPISNHLYFYWYRQILGQKVEFLVSFYNNEISEKSEIFDDQFSVERPDGSNFTLKIRSTKLEDSAMYFCASSGETFHNEQFFGPGTRLTVL.

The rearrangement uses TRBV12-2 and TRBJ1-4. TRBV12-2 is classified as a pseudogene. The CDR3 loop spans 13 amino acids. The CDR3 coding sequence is TGTGCAAGTCGCTCCAGACTGAATGAAAAACTGTTTTTT. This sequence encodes CASRSRLNEKLFF.

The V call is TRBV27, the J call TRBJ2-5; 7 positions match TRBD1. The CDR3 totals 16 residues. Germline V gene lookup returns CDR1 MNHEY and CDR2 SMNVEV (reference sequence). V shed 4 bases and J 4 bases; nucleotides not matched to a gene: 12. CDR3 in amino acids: CASSSLEGARAETQYF. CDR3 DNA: TGTGCCAGCAGTTCCCTAGAGGGGGCGCGGGCAGAGACCCAGTACTTC.

CDR3 DNA sequence: TGCGCCAGCAGCCCGAGCCCTAGTTCCCACAATGAGCAGTTCTTC. Translating gives CASSPSPSSHNEQFF. The chain employs TRBV5-1 and TRBJ2-1; no reliable D call. Germline V gives CDR1 SGHRS, CDR2 YFSETQ. The germline V and J ends were trimmed by 4 bases and 5 bases, with 16 bases remaining between them. This CDR3 has 15 residues.

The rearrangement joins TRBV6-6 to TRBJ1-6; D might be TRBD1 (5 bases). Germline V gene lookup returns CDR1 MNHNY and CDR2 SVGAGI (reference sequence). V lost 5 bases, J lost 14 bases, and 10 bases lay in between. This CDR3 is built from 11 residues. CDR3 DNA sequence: TGTGCCAGCAGTGGGGGGATCGCCCTCCACTTT. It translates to CASSGGIALHF.

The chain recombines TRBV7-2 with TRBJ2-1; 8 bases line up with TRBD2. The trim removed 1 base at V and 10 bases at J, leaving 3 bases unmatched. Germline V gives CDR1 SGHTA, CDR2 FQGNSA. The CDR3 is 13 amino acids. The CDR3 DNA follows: TGTGCCAGCAGCTTAGTAGGACTAGCAGAGCAGTTCTTC. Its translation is CASSLVGLAEQFF.

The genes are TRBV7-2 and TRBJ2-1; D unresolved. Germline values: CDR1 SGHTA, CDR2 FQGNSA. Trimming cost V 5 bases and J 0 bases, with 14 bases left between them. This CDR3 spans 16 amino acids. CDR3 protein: CASSPQIGLSYNEQFF. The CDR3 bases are TGTGCCAGCAGCCCACAGATCGGCCTCTCCTACAATGAGCAGTTCTTC.